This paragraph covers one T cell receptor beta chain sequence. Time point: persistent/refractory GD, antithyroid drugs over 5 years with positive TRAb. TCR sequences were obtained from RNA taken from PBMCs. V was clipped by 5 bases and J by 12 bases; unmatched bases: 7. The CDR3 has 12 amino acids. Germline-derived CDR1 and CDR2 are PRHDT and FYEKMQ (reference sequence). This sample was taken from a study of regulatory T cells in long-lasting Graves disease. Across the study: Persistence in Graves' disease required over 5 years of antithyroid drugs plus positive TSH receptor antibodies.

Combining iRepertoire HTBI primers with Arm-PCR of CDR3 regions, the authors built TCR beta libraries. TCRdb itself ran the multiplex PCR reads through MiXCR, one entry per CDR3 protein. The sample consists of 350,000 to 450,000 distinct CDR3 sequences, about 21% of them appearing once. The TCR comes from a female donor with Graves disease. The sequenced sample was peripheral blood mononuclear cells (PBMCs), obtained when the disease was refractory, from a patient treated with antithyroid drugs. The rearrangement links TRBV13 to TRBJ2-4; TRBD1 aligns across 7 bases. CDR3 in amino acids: CASSTGVKDQYF. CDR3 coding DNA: TGTGCCAGCAGCACAGGGGTGAAAGATCAGTACTTC.